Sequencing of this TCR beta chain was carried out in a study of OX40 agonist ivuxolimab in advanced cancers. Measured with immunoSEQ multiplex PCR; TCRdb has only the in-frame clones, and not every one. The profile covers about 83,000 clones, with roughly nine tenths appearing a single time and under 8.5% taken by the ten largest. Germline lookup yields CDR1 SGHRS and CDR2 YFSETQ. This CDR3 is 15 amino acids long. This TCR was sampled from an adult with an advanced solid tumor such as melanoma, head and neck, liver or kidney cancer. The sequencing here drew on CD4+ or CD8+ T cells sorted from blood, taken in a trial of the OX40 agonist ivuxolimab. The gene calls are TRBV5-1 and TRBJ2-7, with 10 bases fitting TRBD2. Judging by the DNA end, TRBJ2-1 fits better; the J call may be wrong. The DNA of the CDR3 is TGCGCCAGCAGTCGCCTAGCGGGAGCGGGCAATGAGCAGTTCTTC. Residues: CASSRLAGAGNEQFF.